One and the same sample provided the 10 T cell receptor beta chains below, sequenced in a study of T cells in localized non-small cell lung cancer. Method: immunoSEQ multiplex PCR; TCRdb's copy keeps in-frame clones and lacks some. The data contain about 6,300 clones, 14% to 15% of them seen just once; the ten biggest clones take up about 5%. The sequencing used normal lung tissue next to the tumor, collected before any cancer treatment. The receptors derive from a male donor aged 60 or older with stage II squamous cell lung carcinoma.

The V call is TRBV9, the J call TRBJ1-6, with unresolved D. The CDR3 runs to 12 residues. Trimming took 4 bases from V and 13 from J, leaving 12 bases between them. The germline gives CDR1 SGDLS, CDR2 YYNGEE. This CDR3 reads CASSLVGGPLHF. The CDR3 DNA sequence: TGTGCCAGCAGCTTAGTAGGAGGCCCCCTCCACTTT.

This chain joins TRBV11-3 and TRBJ2-2, with D tentatively TRBD1 or TRBD2 (5 bases each). The ends were cut back, 2 bases at V and 2 bases at J, with 18 bases in the middle. The CDR3 length is 18 residues. Looked up from germline, CDR1 is SGHNT and CDR2 is YENEEA. For the CDR3, the DNA is TGTGCCAGCAGCTTAAATAACATAGACAGACTAAACACCGGGGAGCTGTTTTTT. It codes for CASSLNNIDRLNTGELFF.

This chain links TRBV19 with TRBJ2-3, with D possibly TRBD2 on 7 matching bases. There are 16 residues in the CDR3. The ends were cut back, 4 bases at V and 4 bases at J, with 18 bases in the middle. Germline values: CDR1 LNHDA, CDR2 SQIVND (reference sequence). The CDR3 DNA is TGTGCCAGTAGTACAGGGGCGGCGGGAGAGGCAGATACGCAGTATTTT. Its translation: CASSTGAAGEADTQYF.

J is TRBJ1-1 and V is TRBV10-2; D may be TRBD1 (6 bases). Trimming removed 6 bases at V and 6 bases at J, with 11 bases between. Germline V lookup: CDR1 WSHSY, CDR2 SAAADI. The CDR3 runs 12 residues. The CDR3 loop is CASRQGLAEAFF. In DNA, the CDR3 is TGCGCCAGCAGACAGGGCTTGGCTGAAGCTTTCTTT.

A few counts support this clone. This chain links TRBV9 with TRBJ2-3, with D uncertain. Germline V CDR1 and CDR2: SGDLS, YYNGEE. Trimming cost V 4 bases and J 2 bases, with 17 bases left between them. The CDR3 sequence is 16 residues long. The CDR3 DNA is TGTGCCAGCAGCTCAGAGGTTCAGAGAAACACAGATACGCAGTATTTT. Encoded protein: CASSSEVQRNTDTQYF.

This clone was counted between two and nine times. This chain connects TRBV15 to TRBJ2-7, with D perhaps being TRBD1 or TRBD2 (6 bases each). The V gene lost 0 bases and the J gene lost 5 bases, with 23 bases spanning the gap. This CDR3 comprises 18 residues. Germline loops: CDR1 LNHNV, CDR2 YYDKDF (reference sequence). The CDR3 here is CATSRDMGGGVGGNEQYF. The CDR3 DNA is TGTGCCACCAGCAGAGATATGGGAGGAGGGGTAGGGGGAAACGAGCAGTACTTC.

The genes are TRBV5-1 and TRBJ1-2; 7 bases map to TRBD1. After removal of 4 bases from V and 8 bases from J, the junction contained 11 bases not matched to a gene. This CDR3 has 14 amino acids. CDR1 SGHRS and CDR2 YFSETQ come from the germline V gene. CDR3 bases: TGCGCCAGCAGCACAATTAGCCAGGGGGAGGGCTACACCTTC. Amino acids: CASSTISQGEGYTF.

J is TRBJ1-1 and V is TRBV29-1, with 8 bases identical to TRBD1. V gave up 8 bases and J gave up 1 base; unmatched junction bases: 12. The CDR3 sequence is 15 residues long. CDR1 is SQVTM, CDR2 ANQGSEA, per germline. CDR3 coding DNA: TGCAGCTATGACAGGGGCACCCTGGCGAACACTGAAGCTTTCTTT. It codes for CSYDRGTLANTEAFF.

This clone was observed a few times. This chain connects TRBV11-3 to TRBJ1-1, with D unresolved. Germline assignment: CDR1 SGHNT and CDR2 YENEEA. The CDR3 contains 15 residues. V lost 3 bases and J lost 1, with 12 bases in between. DNA of the CDR3: TGTGCCAGCAGCTTGGGTGCGGGAGCGAACACTGAAGCTTTCTTT. This gives the protein CASSLGAGANTEAFF.

This clone is termed medium-sized. The CDR3 sequence: CASSVNRGKETQYF. The CDR3 nucleotides read TGTGCCAGCAGTGTGAACAGGGGGAAGGAGACCCAGTACTTC. V usage is TRBV6-8 and J usage is TRBJ2-5, with TRBD1 identical over 8 bases. This CDR3 comprises 14 residues. J was trimmed by 5 bases and V by 5 bases; bases with no gene match: 7. The germline V gene has CDR1 MNHGY and CDR2 SAAAGT.